This TCR beta chain came from a study of T cells in Graves' hyperthyroidism and ophthalmopathy. The CDR3 regions of TCR beta were amplified from RNA transcripts. RT-PCR in the first round (using the HTBI primer set) targeted the TCR CDR3. TCRdb re-analysed the multiplex PCR reads in MiXCR, keeping a single row per CDR3 protein. The table has 370,000 or so distinct CDR3 sequences, approximately 13% seen once. This CDR3 comprises 16 residues. V was clipped by 3 bases and J by 2 bases; unmatched bases: 3. The sample consisted of blood. This TCR came from a young man with Graves' hyperthyroidism that later progressed to Graves' ophthalmopathy. The chain is built from TRBV12-3 or TRBV12-4 and TRBJ1-3; 11 bases are a match to TRBD1. For the CDR3, the DNA is TGTGCCAGCAGTTTCGGGACAGGGGGACCTGGAAACACCATATATTTT. Amino acids: CASSFGTGGPGNTIYF.